This T cell receptor beta chain derives from a study of shared clonotypes between healthy human individuals. Broader study findings: Memory subsets had estimated richness that was generally smaller than that of naive subsets.

On this clone itself: Its target is not known.

Genomic DNA from each subset was divided evenly over several immunoSEQ plates. Repertoires were generated with immunoSEQ multiplex PCR, while TCRdb's copy carries only in-frame clones and drops some. The profile shows over a million clones, around 74% of them singletons. The specimen was memory CD4+ T cells sorted from blood. Subset of the sample: CD45RA-negative fraction. The sequence came from a man aged 18 to 29 in good health.

In nucleotides, the CDR3 is TGTGCCAGCAGCAGGGCGAACCAAGAGACCCAGTACTTC. It yields the protein CASSRANQETQYF. The chain combines TRBV5-4 with TRBJ2-5, with D unclear. Germline assignment: CDR1 SGHNT and CDR2 YYREEE (reference sequence). Trimming took 4 bases from V and 0 from J, leaving 7 bases between them. This CDR3 is 13 amino acids long. Combining the CDR3 with reference TRBV5-4 and TRBJ2-5 gives the whole variable domain ETGVTQSPTHLIKTRGQQVTLRCSSQSGHNTVSWYQQALGQGPQFIFQYYREEENGRGNFPPRFSGLQFPNYSSELNVNALELDDSALYLCASSRANQETQYFGPGTRLLVL.